This T cell receptor beta chain was sequenced during a study of cytomegalovirus exposure and HLA in healthy donors. Study-level findings and limits: Most TCR sequences were seen very rarely across donors, but some public TCRs occurred in many.

As for this clone: Its antigen is still unknown.

Assay used: immunoSEQ multiplex PCR; TCRdb lists only in-frame clones, some missing. Of under 150,000 clones in the sample, approximately 93% are singletons; the top ten hold about 0.64%. This CDR3 contains 11 residues. The germline CDR1 and CDR2 sequences are SGHTS and YDEGEE. Deletions cut 5 bases from V and 8 bases from J, with 10 bases between. Material: PBMCs. The rearrangement uses TRBV5-8 and TRBJ1-1; D unresolved. The receptor's source is a man aged 18 to 35 in good health and CMV-seronegative. The CDR3 sequence is CASSLLNEAFF. The CDR3 coding sequence is TGTGCCAGCAGTTTACTGAACGAAGCTTTCTTT.